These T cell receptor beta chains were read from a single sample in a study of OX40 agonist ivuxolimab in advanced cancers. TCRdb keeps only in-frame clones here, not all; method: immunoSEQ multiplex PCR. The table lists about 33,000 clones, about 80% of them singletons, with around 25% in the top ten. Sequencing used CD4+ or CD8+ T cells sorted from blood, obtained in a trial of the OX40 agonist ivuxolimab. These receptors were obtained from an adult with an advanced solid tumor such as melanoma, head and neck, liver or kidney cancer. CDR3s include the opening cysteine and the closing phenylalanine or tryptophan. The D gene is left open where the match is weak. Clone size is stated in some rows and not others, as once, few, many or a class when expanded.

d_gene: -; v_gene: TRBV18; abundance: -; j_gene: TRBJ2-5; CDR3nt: TGTGCCAGCTCACCATCAGGAGGGGGGGAGACCCAGTACTTC; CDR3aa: CASSPSGGGETQYF
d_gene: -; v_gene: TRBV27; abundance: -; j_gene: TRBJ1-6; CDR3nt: TGTGCCAGCAGCTTGGTAGCGGGGGCGAATTCACCCCTCCACTTT; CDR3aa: CASSLVAGANSPLHF
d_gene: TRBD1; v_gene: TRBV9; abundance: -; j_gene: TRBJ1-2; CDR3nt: TGTGCCAGCAGCGTAGGCGCAGGGGGGGGTGGCTACACCTTC; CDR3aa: CASSVGAGGGGYTF
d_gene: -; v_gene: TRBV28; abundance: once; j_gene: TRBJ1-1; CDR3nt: TGTGCCAGCCCCCCTCCCGTGGGGGGCGGCACTGAAGCTTTCTTT; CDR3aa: CASPPPVGGGTEAFF
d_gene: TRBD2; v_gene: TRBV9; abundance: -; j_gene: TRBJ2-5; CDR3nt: TGTGCCAGCAGCGTAAGCGGGGGGCTTCAAGAGACCCAGTACTTC; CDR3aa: CASSVSGGLQETQYF
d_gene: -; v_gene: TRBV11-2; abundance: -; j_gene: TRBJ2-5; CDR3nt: TGTGCCAGCAGCTTAGGGGCACTCCAAGAGACCCAGTACTTC; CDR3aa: CASSLGALQETQYF
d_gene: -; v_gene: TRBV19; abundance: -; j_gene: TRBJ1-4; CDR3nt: TGTGCCAGTAGTATTCAGGGGTCCACAACTAATGAAAAACTGTTTTTT; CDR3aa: CASSIQGSTTNEKLFF
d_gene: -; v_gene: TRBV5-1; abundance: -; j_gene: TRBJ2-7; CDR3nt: TGCGCCAGCAGCTTGGGAGGGGCAGTAACCTACGAGCAGTACTTC; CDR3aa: CASSLGGAVTYEQYF
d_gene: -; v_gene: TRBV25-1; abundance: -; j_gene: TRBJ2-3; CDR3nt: TGTGCCAGCAGTGAAATCTACACAGATACGCAGTATTTT; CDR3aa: CASSEIYTDTQYF
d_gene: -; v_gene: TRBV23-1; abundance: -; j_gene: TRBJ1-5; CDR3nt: TGCGCCAGCAGTCAATCACGGTTCAGCAATCAGCCCCAGCATTTT; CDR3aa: CASSQSRFSNQPQHF
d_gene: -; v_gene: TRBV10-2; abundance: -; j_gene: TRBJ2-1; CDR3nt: TGCGCCAGTAGTAATTACAATGAGCAGTTCTTC; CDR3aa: CASSNYNEQFF
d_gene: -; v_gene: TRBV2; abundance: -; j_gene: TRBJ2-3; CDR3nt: TGTGCCAGCAGACAAAGGGGCGTCCGGGATACGCAGTATTTT; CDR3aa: CASRQRGVRDTQYF
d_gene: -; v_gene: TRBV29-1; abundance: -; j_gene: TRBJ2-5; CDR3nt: TGCAGCGTTTGGGGGATTATCCAAGAGACCCAGTACTTC; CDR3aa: CSVWGIIQETQYF
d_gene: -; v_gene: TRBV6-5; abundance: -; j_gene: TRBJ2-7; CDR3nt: TGTGCCAGCAGGAGTGGGACTTACGAGCAGTACTTC; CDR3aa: CASRSGTYEQYF
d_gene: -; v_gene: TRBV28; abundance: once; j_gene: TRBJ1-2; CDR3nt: TGTGCCAGCAGTGGGACGGCTCCTCGTGGCTACACCTTC; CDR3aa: CASSGTAPRGYTF
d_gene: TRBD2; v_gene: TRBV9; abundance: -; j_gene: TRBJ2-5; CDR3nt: TGTGCCAGCAGCGTAGTAGGTAGCGGGGGTCAAGAGACCCAGTACTTC; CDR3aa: CASSVVGSGGQETQYF
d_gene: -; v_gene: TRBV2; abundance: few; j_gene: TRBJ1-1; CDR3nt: TGTGCCAGCAGGACCGAGGTGAACACTGAAGCTTTCTTT; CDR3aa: CASRTEVNTEAFF
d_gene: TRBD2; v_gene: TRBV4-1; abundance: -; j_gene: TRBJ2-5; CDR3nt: TGCGCCAGCAGCCGGCAACTAGCGGGGGGGCGAGAGACCCAGTACTTC; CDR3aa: CASSRQLAGGRETQYF
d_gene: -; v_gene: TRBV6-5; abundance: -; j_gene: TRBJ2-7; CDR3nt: TGTGCCAGCAGTTACCGGCCCGCGCACTACGAGCAGTACTTC; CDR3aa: CASSYRPAHYEQYF
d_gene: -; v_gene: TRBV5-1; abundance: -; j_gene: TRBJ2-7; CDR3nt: TGCGCCAGCAGCTTGCAGGTCAACTCCTACGAGCAGTACTTC; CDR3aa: CASSLQVNSYEQYF
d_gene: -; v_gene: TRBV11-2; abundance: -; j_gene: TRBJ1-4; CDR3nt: TGTGCCAGCAGCTTAGGGGAACGTGAAAAACTGTTTTTT; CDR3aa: CASSLGEREKLFF
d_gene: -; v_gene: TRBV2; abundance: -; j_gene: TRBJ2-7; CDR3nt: TGTGCCAGCAGTGTTGTACTTAGGAGCTCCTACGAGCAGTACTTC; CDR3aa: CASSVVLRSSYEQYF
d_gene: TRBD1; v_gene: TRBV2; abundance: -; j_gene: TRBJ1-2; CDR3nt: TGTGCCAGCAGTCTGACAGGGGACTATGGCTACACCTTC; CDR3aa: CASSLTGDYGYTF
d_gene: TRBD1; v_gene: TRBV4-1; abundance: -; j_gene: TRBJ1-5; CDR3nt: TGCGCCAGCTTCAGCCGGGACAGGATCCTCAATCAGCCCCAGCATTTT; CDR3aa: CASFSRDRILNQPQHF
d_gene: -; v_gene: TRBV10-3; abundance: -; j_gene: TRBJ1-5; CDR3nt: TGTGCCATCAGTGATAACAATCAGCCCCAGCATTTT; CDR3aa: CAISDNNQPQHF
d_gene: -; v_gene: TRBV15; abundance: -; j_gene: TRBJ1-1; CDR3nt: TGTGCCACCAGCAGAGTAGGCGGGCGCCTTATCTTT; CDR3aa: CATSRVGGRLIF
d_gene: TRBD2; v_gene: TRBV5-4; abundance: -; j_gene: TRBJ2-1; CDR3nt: TGTGCCAGCAGCTTGATCAGCGGGGGAAACAATGAGCAGTTCTTC; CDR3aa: CASSLISGGNNEQFF
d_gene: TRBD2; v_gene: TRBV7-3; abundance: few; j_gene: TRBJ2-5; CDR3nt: TGTGCCAGCAGCCTACTAGCGGGGGCACAAGAGACCCAGTACTTC; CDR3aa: CASSLLAGAQETQYF
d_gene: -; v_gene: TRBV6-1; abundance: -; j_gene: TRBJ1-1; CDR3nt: TGTGCCAGCAGTTCATCGGGGTCAGTAAACACTGAAGCTTTCTTT; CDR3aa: CASSSSGSVNTEAFF
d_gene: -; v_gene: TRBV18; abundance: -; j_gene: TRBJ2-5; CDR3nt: TGTGCCAGCTCACCCGGCGAGACCCAGTACTTC; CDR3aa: CASSPGETQYF
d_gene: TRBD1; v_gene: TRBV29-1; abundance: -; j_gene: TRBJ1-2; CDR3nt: TGCAGCGGACAGGGGGCGCAGGGCTACACCTTC; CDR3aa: CSGQGAQGYTF
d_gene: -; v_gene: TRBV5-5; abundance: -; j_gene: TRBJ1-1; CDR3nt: TGTGCCAGCAGCTTGAACACTGAAGCTTTCTTT; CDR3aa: CASSLNTEAFF